This TCR beta chain was found in a study of T-cell memory formation after mild COVID-19. Study-wide context: Clustering of TCRs was largely donor specific. Study-level results: Clones that contracted from day 15 to 85 were balanced CD4/CD8, while later expanders leaned CD4+. Pre-infection memory showed some responding clones, and this suggested that cross-reactive memory joined.

This clonotype was detected only a few times. Its antigen remains unknown. The authors produced TCR alpha and TCR beta cDNA libraries with sample barcodes and UMIs by 5'RACE using constant-segment primers. One entry per CDR3 protein, called by TCRdb with MiXCR from the 5' RACE reads. Among approximately 580,000 distinct CDR3 sequences listed, approximately 20% were seen once. V lost 5 bases, J lost 0 bases, and 10 bases stayed unmatched. Germline V gene lookup returns CDR1 SGHTA and CDR2 FQGTGA. CDR3 length: 16 amino acids. The sequence came from an adult woman who had mild COVID-19 (a few samples of this study predate the infection). Cell type and time point are not known. The source material was PBMCs or a T cell subset sorted from them (not recorded which). V is TRBV7-3 and J is TRBJ2-7, with 7 nucleotides matching TRBD1. The CDR3 protein is CASSKQGQLLSYEQYF. The CDR3 region has the DNA TGTGCCAGCAGCAAGCAGGGACAGCTACTCTCCTACGAGCAGTACTTC.